These 14 T cell receptor beta chains share one sample of origin, sequenced in a study of T cells in Graves' hyperthyroidism and ophthalmopathy. Authors of the study amplified TCR beta CDR3 regions from RNA transcripts. The primer set for the first-round RT-PCR of the TCR CDR3 was HTBI. TCRdb analysed the multiplex PCR reads with MiXCR anew, one entry per CDR3 protein. The data show approximately 410,000 distinct CDR3 sequences, 14% to 15% seen once. The sequenced sample consisted of blood. The receptors derive from a man between 18 and 35 years old with Graves' ophthalmopathy.

This clonotype has only a few counts. V gene TRBV9 combines with J gene TRBJ2-3, with 8 positions matching TRBD2. CDR1 is SGDLS and CDR2 is YYNGEE in the germline V gene. The ends lost 0 bases at V and 3 bases at J; junction bases unmatched: 6. CDR3 size: 16 residues. The CDR3 sequence is CASSVDWAGGTDTQYF. In DNA, the CDR3 is TGTGCCAGCAGCGTAGATTGGGCGGGGGGTACAGATACGCAGTATTTT.

About this clonotype itself: At one end, the junction sequence differs from germline, possibly due to a read error. The V gene is TRBV12-3 or TRBV12-4, the J gene TRBJ2-7, with TRBD1 identical over 8 bases. The CDR3 runs to 13 residues. The CDR3 reads CACRSDRVHEQYF. The CDR3 bases are TGTGCCTGCAGATCGGACAGGGTCCACGAGCAGTACTTC.

The chain has TRBV9 and TRBJ2-7; D may match TRBD1 or TRBD2 (5 bases each). With 0 bases removed from V and 3 bases from J, the gap between germline ends came to 10 bases. Germline V gene lookup returns CDR1 SGDLS and CDR2 YYNGEE. The CDR3 spans 14 residues. CDR3 DNA sequence: TGTGCCAGCAGCGTAGACGGGGACCGCTACGAGCAGTACTTC. Its protein product is CASSVDGDRYEQYF. Combining the CDR3 with reference TRBV9 and TRBJ2-7 gives the whole variable domain DSGVTQTPKHLITATGQRVTLRCSPRSGDLSVYWYQQSLDQGLQFLIQYYNGEERAKGNILERFSAQQFPDLHSELNLSSLELGDSALYFCASSVDGDRYEQYFGPGTRLTVT.

This clonotype appeared many times. This chain connects TRBV20-1 to TRBJ2-7; D is unresolved. CDR1 is DFQATT and CDR2 is SNEGSKA in the germline V gene (reference sequence). The CDR3 is made up of 12 amino acids. V was shortened by 6 bases and J by 2 bases, with 11 bases between the two germline ends. The CDR3, as DNA: TGCAGTGCCACGGACGTTGCCTACGAGCAGTACTTC. This sequence encodes CSATDVAYEQYF.

A few counts support this clonotype. The chain is built from TRBV10-2 and TRBJ1-1; D unclear. The CDR3 covers 14 residues. V was shortened by 1 base and J by 1 base, with 7 bases between the two germline ends. Germline V CDR1 and CDR2: WSHSY, SAAADI. CDR3 region: CASSEWASNTEAFF. Written as DNA, the CDR3 is TGCGCCAGCAGTGAGTGGGCATCGAACACTGAAGCTTTCTTT.

The chain uses TRBV7-2 and TRBJ2-2; D gene ambiguous. Deletions cut 5 bases from V and 4 bases from J, with 14 bases between. Germline V CDR1 and CDR2: SGHTA, FQGNSA. The CDR3 is 15 residues long. The CDR3 loop reads CASSTDTLPTGELFF. DNA of the CDR3: TGTGCCAGCAGCACTGACACCCTCCCCACCGGGGAGCTGTTTTTT.

This clonotype was picked up many times. This chain uses TRBV20-1 with TRBJ2-5; the D gene is possibly TRBD1 (5 bases). V was trimmed by 7 bases and J by 0 bases, leaving 12 bases between them. The CDR3 is 13 amino acids. Germline CDR1 reads DFQATT; CDR2 reads SNEGSKA (reference sequence). CDR3: CSGSTVYQETQYF. Here the CDR3 DNA reads TGCAGTGGTTCGACAGTGTACCAAGAGACCCAGTACTTC.

This clonotype was counted at least ten times. Mismatch with germline at one junction end may stem from a read error. The gene calls are TRBV30 and TRBJ1-2; tentatively, D is TRBD1 (5 bases). The CDR3 is 11 amino acids. Germline V gene data show CDR1 as GTSNPN and CDR2 as SVGIG (reference sequence). For the CDR3, the DNA is TGTGCCTGGGGGACCCCCTATAGCTACACCTTC. It is translated as CAWGTPYSYTF.

This clonotype was found many times. V gene TRBV27 combines with J gene TRBJ1-2, with 7 bases aligning to TRBD1. V gave up 3 bases and J gave up 3 bases; unmatched junction bases: 4. Germline V CDR1 and CDR2: MNHEY, SMNVEV (reference sequence). The CDR3 spans 14 residues. The CDR3 sequence is CASSFPGGDYGYTF. The CDR3 nucleotides read TGTGCCAGCAGTTTCCCAGGGGGGGACTATGGCTACACCTTC.

This clonotype has just a few counts. The chain combines TRBV2 with TRBJ2-2; 11 nucleotides align to TRBD2. Germline values: CDR1 SNHLY, CDR2 FYNNEI. V was pared by 7 bases and J by 4 bases, with 8 bases of the junction left unmatched. The CDR3 covers 16 residues. CDR3: CASNPLAGGPTGELFF. The CDR3, as DNA: TGTGCCAGCAACCCCCTAGCGGGGGGCCCCACCGGGGAGCTGTTTTTT. Looking up the rest from reference TRBV2 and TRBJ2-2 gives the full variable domain: EPEVTQTPSHQVTQMGQEVILRCVPISNHLYFYWYRQILGQKVEFLVSFYNNEISEKSEIFDDQFSVERPDGSNFTLKIRSTKLEDSAMYFCASNPLAGGPTGELFFGEGSRLTVL.

The J gene is TRBJ1-5, the V gene TRBV19; the D gene is possibly TRBD1 (6 bases). With 3 bases removed from V and 5 bases from J, the gap between germline ends came to 17 bases. Germline V gene data show CDR1 as LNHDA and CDR2 as SQIVND (reference sequence). The CDR3 is made up of 16 amino acids. The CDR3: CASSIGPDDRYQPQHF. CDR3 sequence (DNA): TGTGCCAGTAGTATTGGGCCCGACGACAGGTATCAGCCCCAGCATTTT.

This clonotype was counted at least ten times. The genes are TRBV24-1 and TRBJ1-1; 9 bases are shared with TRBD1. CDR3 length equals 17 residues. Per the germline V gene, CDR1 is KGHDR and CDR2 is SFDVKD. J was trimmed by 0 bases and V by 4 bases; bases with no gene match: 8. CDR3 DNA: TGTGCCACCAGTGAAGGGACAGGGCTAGACATGAACACTGAAGCTTTCTTT. The encoded protein is CATSEGTGLDMNTEAFF.

This clonotype was seen more than once but under ten times. A much larger clone differs from this one at a single base, so this may be a read error. The V call is TRBV15, the J call TRBJ1-2; D is undetermined. The CDR3 loop spans 13 amino acids. Per germline, CDR1 LNHNV and CDR2 YYDKDF (reference sequence). Here the CDR3 DNA reads TGTGCCACCAACAGAGGGATTAACTATGGCTACACCTTC. Amino acids: CATNRGINYGYTF.

To note about this clonotype: A much larger clone lies one base from this, so it may be a read error. V usage is TRBV12-3 or TRBV12-4 and J usage is TRBJ2-2; D might be TRBD1 (5 bases). The CDR3 spans 14 residues. Here the CDR3 reads CAGSESGSDGELFF. The CDR3 DNA reads TGTGCCGGCAGTGAGTCAGGGTCTGACGGGGAGCTGTTTTTT.